This T cell receptor beta chain derives from a study of early T cells in non-severe SARS-CoV-2 infection. Study-level background: The sequenced material was bulk RNA from unsorted whole blood, and its chains were unpaired. Regarding the study as a whole: The matching step, a VDJdb search, favored anti-spike CD8 responses and missed private and CD4 specificities.

Trimming took off 6 bases at V and 5 bases at J, with 13 bases between the two ends. In germline, CDR1 is SNHLY, CDR2 FYNNEI. The CDR3 sequence is 13 residues long. Unique molecular identifiers were affixed to single, distinct cDNA molecules. TCRdb called the 5' RACE reads again in MiXCR, with one record for every CDR3 protein. The data contain 87,000 or so distinct CDR3 sequences, more than 9% of them singletons. As to this clonotype: Its specificity is unknown.

The rearrangement links TRBV2 to TRBJ1-2; TRBD1 is a possible D gene (5 bases). The sequence was collected from an adult who was a healthcare worker with PCR-confirmed SARS-CoV-2 infection or an uninfected control (not recorded which). The source material was whole blood. This CDR3 is CASRDDSPYGYTF. CDR3 bases: TGTGCCAGCAGGGATGACAGTCCATATGGCTACACCTTC.